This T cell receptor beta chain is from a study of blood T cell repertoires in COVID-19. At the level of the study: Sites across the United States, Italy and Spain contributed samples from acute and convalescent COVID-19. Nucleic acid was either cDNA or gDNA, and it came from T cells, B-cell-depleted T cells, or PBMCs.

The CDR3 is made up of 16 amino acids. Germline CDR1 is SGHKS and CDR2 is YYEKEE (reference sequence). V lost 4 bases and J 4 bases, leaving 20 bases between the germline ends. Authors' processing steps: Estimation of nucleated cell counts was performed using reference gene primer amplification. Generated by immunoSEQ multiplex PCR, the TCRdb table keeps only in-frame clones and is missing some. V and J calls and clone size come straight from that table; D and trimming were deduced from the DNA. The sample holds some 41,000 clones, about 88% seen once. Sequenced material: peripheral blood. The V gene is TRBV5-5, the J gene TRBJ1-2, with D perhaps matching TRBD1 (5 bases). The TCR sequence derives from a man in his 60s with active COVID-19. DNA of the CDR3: TGTGCCAGCAGCCTGGGGGAGGCTCTGGGGGGCTATGGCTACACCTTC. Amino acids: CASSLGEALGGYGYTF. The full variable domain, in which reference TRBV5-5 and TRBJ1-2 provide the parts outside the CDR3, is DAGVTQSPTHLIKTRGQQVTLRCSPISGHKSVSWYQQVLGQGPQFIFQYYEKEERGRGNFPDRFSARQFPNYSSELNVNALLLGDSALYLCASSLGEALGGYGYTFGSGTRLTVV.